Following are 25 T cell receptor beta chains from one sample sequenced in a study of spatial heterogeneity in lung cancer. This sample's time point: sample taken at primary tumor resection. Sequencing was performed on whole RNA extracted from tumor and nontumor lung tissue, or from frozen PBMC, and the material was left unsorted. TCRdb re-analysed the 5' RACE reads in MiXCR, keeping a single row per CDR3 protein. The sample has roughly 60,000 distinct CDR3 sequences, approximately 8.9% seen once. Sequencing was performed on PBMCs, taken at surgery. These receptors all stem from a female donor with early-stage non-small cell lung cancer.

This clonotype has ten or more counts. This chain uses TRBV11-3 with TRBJ1-1, with D possibly TRBD1 on 5 matching bases. Germline V CDR1 and CDR2: SGHNT, YENEEA. V was trimmed by 5 bases and J by 4 bases, leaving 11 bases between them. This CDR3 comprises 13 residues. CDR3 DNA: TGTGCCAGCAGCCAGGACACAGCCACTGAAGCTTTCTTT. This encodes CASSQDTATEAFF. Supplemented by reference TRBV11-3 and TRBJ1-1, the full variable domain reads EAGVVQSPRYKIIEKKQPVAFWCNPISGHNTLYWYLQNLGQGPELLIRYENEEAVDDSQLPKDRFSAERLKGVDSTLKIQPAELGDSAVYLCASSQDTATEAFFGQGTRLTVV.

The rearrangement uses TRBV14 and TRBJ1-2; 9 bases are shared with TRBD1. This CDR3 region has 12 residues. V lost 4 bases to trimming and J lost 8 bases; unmatched junction nucleotides: 2. Germline loops: CDR1 SGHDN, CDR2 FVKESK. The CDR3 coding sequence is TGTGCCAGCAGCCGGGACAGGGACGGCTACACCTTC. It translates to CASSRDRDGYTF.

The chain is built from TRBV29-1 and TRBJ1-2; D unresolved. V lost 7 bases and J 7 bases, leaving 16 bases between the germline ends. The germline CDR1 and CDR2 sequences are SQVTM and ANQGSEA. This CDR3 comprises 12 residues. CDR3 nucleotides: TGCAGCGCCGACCTGACGCGGGGTGGCTACACCTTC. It specifies CSADLTRGGYTF.

This clonotype turned up a few times. This chain connects TRBV5-5 to TRBJ2-7; perhaps TRBD1 as D (6 bases). V lost 5 bases to trimming and J lost 3 bases, with 18 bases between them. The CDR3 is 15 amino acids. Per germline, CDR1 SGHKS and CDR2 YYEKEE (reference sequence). CDR3 in amino acids: CASSWGQEQGYEQYF. The CDR3 DNA is TGTGCCAGCAGTTGGGGGCAAGAACAGGGCTACGAGCAGTACTTC.

This chain joins TRBV7-9 and TRBJ2-7; D uncertain. Deletions cut 0 bases from V and 3 bases from J, with 9 bases between. There are 14 residues in the CDR3. Germline assignment: CDR1 SEHNR and CDR2 FQNEAQ (reference sequence). The CDR3 bases are TGTGCCAGCAGCTTAGCGTCCCTCGACTACGAGCAGTACTTC. Translating it yields CASSLASLDYEQYF.

This clonotype was recorded many times. The chain is built from TRBV6-2 or TRBV6-3 and TRBJ1-4, with unresolved D. V was shortened by 2 bases and J by 7 bases, with 5 bases between the two germline ends. This CDR3 comprises 12 residues. The germline gives CDR1 MNHEY, CDR2 SVGEGT. Here the CDR3 reads CASSYPPEKLFF. The DNA for the CDR3 is TGTGCCAGCAGTTACCCCCCTGAAAAACTGTTTTTT.

The rearrangement links TRBV28 to TRBJ2-1, with 10 bases fitting TRBD1. The germline CDR1 and CDR2 sequences are MDHEN and SYDVKM. The CDR3 loop spans 12 amino acids. The J segment lost 8 bases and the V segment lost 10 bases, leaving 5 bases of the junction unmatched. The CDR3 sequence is CATTTGGYEQFF. Written as DNA, the CDR3 is TGTGCCACTACGACAGGGGGCTATGAGCAGTTCTTC.

The rearrangement joins TRBV9 to TRBJ1-1, with D tentatively TRBD1 (5 bases). V was clipped by 0 bases and J by 3 bases, with 21 bases between them. The length of the CDR3 is 18 residues. Germline V gives CDR1 SGDLS, CDR2 YYNGEE. CDR3 region: CASSVEGGAGPRDTEAFF. The CDR3 DNA reads as TGTGCCAGCAGCGTAGAGGGAGGTGCGGGGCCCCGGGACACTGAAGCTTTCTTT.

This chain joins TRBV20-1 and TRBJ1-5; possible D gene TRBD1, 6 bases. Germline V gene lookup returns CDR1 DFQATT and CDR2 SNEGSKA (reference sequence). This CDR3 spans 13 amino acids. Trimming removed 7 bases at V and 5 bases at J, with 15 bases between. The CDR3 loop is CSGAQGMDQPQHF. The CDR3 nucleotides read TGCAGTGGAGCACAGGGCATGGATCAGCCCCAGCATTTT.

This chain uses TRBV4-1 with TRBJ1-3; D unresolved. Trimming shortened V by 1 base and J by 1 base, and 5 bases separated the two germline ends. Germline lookup yields CDR1 MGHRA and CDR2 YSYEKL. This CDR3 spans 14 amino acids. The CDR3 coding sequence is TGCGCCAGCAGCCAAGGCGCGTCTGGAAACACCATATATTTT. As protein: CASSQGASGNTIYF.

This clonotype showed up many times. The rearrangement joins TRBV5-6 to TRBJ2-1; D is possibly TRBD2 (6 bases). The germline CDR1 and CDR2 sequences are SGHDT and YYEEEE. V was pared by 4 bases and J by 3 bases, with 17 bases between. The CDR3 is 16 residues long. The chain's CDR3 is CASSPVPGLNYNEQFF. CDR3 DNA sequence: TGTGCCAGCAGCCCCGTTCCGGGACTTAACTACAATGAGCAGTTCTTC.

There are many counts of this clonotype. This chain joins TRBV6-2 or TRBV6-3 and TRBJ1-2; D unclear. V was cut by 10 bases and J by 4 bases, with 16 bases left in between. Germline CDR1 and CDR2: MNHEY and SVGEGT. The CDR3 sequence is 13 residues long. DNA for the CDR3: TGTGCCACACACCTGGAAGTCGGCTATGGCTACACCTTC. This codes for CATHLEVGYGYTF.

The table lists this clonotype with a few counts. The chain recombines TRBV20-1 with TRBJ1-1; D gene ambiguous. In germline, CDR1 is DFQATT, CDR2 SNEGSKA (reference sequence). The CDR3 runs 11 residues. The CDR3 nucleotides are TGCGCACTTGAGGGGAACACTGAAGCTTTCTTT. As protein: CALEGNTEAFF.

The chain is built from TRBV7-2 and TRBJ1-3; TRBD1 is a possible D gene (5 bases). V lost 0 bases and J lost 14, with 14 bases in between. Germline lookup yields CDR1 SGHTA and CDR2 FQGNSA. The CDR3 loop spans 13 amino acids. The CDR3 coding sequence is TGTGCCAGCAGCTTAGCGGAAGGGGCCCCTTTATATTTT. Amino acids: CASSLAEGAPLYF.

The chain recombines TRBV29-1 with TRBJ2-3; possibly TRBD1 or TRBD2 for D (5 bases each). The CDR3 spans 14 residues. V was pared by 3 bases and J by 2 bases, with 12 bases between. Germline-derived CDR1 and CDR2 are SQVTM and ANQGSEA. The DNA of the CDR3 is TGCAGCGTTGAGGGGGTGACGGACACAGATACGCAGTATTTT. Its protein is CSVEGVTDTDTQYF.

This clonotype appeared many times. The chain employs TRBV4-1 and TRBJ2-1, with 15 bases matching TRBD2. The CDR3 length is 19 residues. In germline, CDR1 is MGHRA, CDR2 YSYEKL. With 3 bases clipped from V and 5 bases from J, the junction kept 11 bases outside the gene matches. The DNA for the CDR3 is TGCGCCAGCAGCCACCCGGGACTAGCGGGGGGACCAAATCACAATGAGCAGTTCTTC. This sequence encodes CASSHPGLAGGPNHNEQFF.

The chain is built from TRBV20-1 and TRBJ2-2, with 12 bases lining up with TRBD2. CDR1 is DFQATT and CDR2 is SNEGSKA in the germline V gene (reference sequence). The junction had 4 bases not matched to a gene; V was cut back by 5 bases and J by 6 bases. The CDR3 runs 14 residues. This CDR3 reads CSAPRLAGAGELFF. Written as DNA, the CDR3 is TGCAGTGCTCCCCGACTAGCGGGAGCCGGGGAGCTGTTTTTT.

This chain uses TRBV6-1 with TRBJ2-7, with D perhaps TRBD1 (6 bases). This CDR3 region has 17 residues. V was trimmed by 5 bases and J by 1 base, leaving 21 bases between them. In germline, CDR1 is MNHNS, CDR2 SASEGT. DNA of the CDR3: TGTGCCAGCAGTCCTTCAAAACAGGGTTTCGGATCCTACGAGCAGTACGTC. Protein sequence: CASSPSKQGFGSYEQYV.

This clonotype was detected once. This may arise from a read error, as a much more abundant clone is one base away. The V gene is TRBV7-8, the J gene TRBJ1-6, with TRBD1 matching 10 bases. The CDR3 is 16 amino acids. Per germline, CDR1 SGHVS and CDR2 FQNEAQ. For the CDR3, the DNA is TGTGCCGGCAGCTCCATTCGTGGGACAGGGGTTTCACCCCTCCACTTT. This translates into CAGSSIRGTGVSPLHF.

The table lists this clonotype with a few counts. The chain links TRBV7-3 to TRBJ1-2, with 9 bases matching TRBD1. The CDR3 extends over 13 amino acids. Losses at the gene ends were 5 bases for V and 8 bases for J; bases not matched to a gene: 6. Germline V gives CDR1 SGHTA, CDR2 FQGTGA. DNA for the CDR3: TGTGCCAGCAGCACCCGGACAGGGGACGGCTACACCTTC. Residues: CASSTRTGDGYTF.

This clonotype was found a few times. The chain links TRBV20-1 to TRBJ2-2; D uncertain. Trimming took off 5 bases at V and 2 bases at J, with 15 bases between the two ends. Per the germline V gene, CDR1 is DFQATT and CDR2 is SNEGSKA (reference sequence). The CDR3 runs to 15 residues. For the CDR3, the DNA is TGCAGTGCTTTGATCGGCGCCATAAACACCGGGGAGCTGTTTTTT. This gives the protein CSALIGAINTGELFF.

This clonotype was counted only a few times. This rearrangement joins TRBV25-1 to TRBJ1-2; no definite D call. CDR1 is MGHDK and CDR2 is SYGVNS in the germline V gene. The CDR3 has 17 amino acids. Deletions cut 2 bases from V and 0 bases from J, with 16 bases between. The CDR3 loop is CASSENSMAATNYGYTF. Here the CDR3 DNA reads TGTGCCAGCAGTGAAAATTCTATGGCAGCTACTAACTATGGCTACACCTTC.

This clonotype was found a few times. This rearrangement joins TRBV28 to TRBJ1-1, with D maybe TRBD1 (5 bases). The CDR3 runs 13 residues. Trimming took off 7 bases at V and 4 bases at J, with 13 bases between the two ends. CDR1 and CDR2 (germline): MDHEN, SYDVKM. DNA for the CDR3: TGTGCCAGCATCCCCCCAGGGTCCACTGAAGCTTTCTTT. This gives the protein CASIPPGSTEAFF.

This clonotype was seen a few times. The chain uses TRBV7-8 and TRBJ1-5; TRBD1 agrees at 7 bases. The J segment lost 4 bases and the V segment lost 1 base, leaving 7 bases of the junction unmatched. Germline lookup yields CDR1 SGHVS and CDR2 FQNEAQ. CDR3 length equals 16 residues. The CDR3 bases are TGTGCCAGCAGCTTAGGACAGGGAGTAAGGAATCAGCCCCAGCATTTT. Translation gives CASSLGQGVRNQPQHF.

This clonotype was observed a few times. The chain uses TRBV6-1 and TRBJ2-7; D unclear. The ends were cut back, 1 base at V and 1 base at J, with 2 bases in the middle. This CDR3 is built from 12 residues. Germline V lookup: CDR1 MNHNS, CDR2 SASEGT. CDR3 sequence (DNA): TGTGCCAGCAGTGAAGAGTCCTACGAGCAGTACTTC. It codes for CASSEESYEQYF.